This T cell receptor (beta chain) comes out of a study of T-cell reconstitution after alpha-beta-depleted transplantation in children. This clonotype was found a few times. What it binds is unknown. The library targeted TCRbeta and was prepared with unique molecular identifiers. One entry per CDR3 protein results from TCRdb running MiXCR on the PCR reads. Altogether approximately 230,000 distinct CDR3 sequences are present, roughly 25% being singletons, with the ten largest covering 4% to 5.5%. Study-wide results and limits: At one year after transplant, newly produced T cells mostly accounted for T-cell counts and diversity. Some patients' high day-60 TCRbeta diversity was traced to surviving recipient T cells and thymic progenitors.

Sequenced here: PBMCs, mostly from graft donor cells, sampled 360 days after TCRalphabeta/CD19-depleted stem cell transplant. The TCR sequence derives from a female patient between 2 and 15 years old who had a stem cell transplant for congenital amegakaryocytic thrombocytopenia, so the T cells may come from the graft donor.

Here the CDR3 DNA reads TGTGCCAGCAGTTTGGGAGGGGCGTCTAATGAAAAACTGTTTTTT. Translation: CASSLGGASNEKLFF. V gene TRBV12-3 or TRBV12-4 combines with J gene TRBJ1-4; D may be TRBD1 (5 bases). Trimming left V 3 bases short and J 3 bases short, with 11 bases between. The CDR3 runs 15 residues.